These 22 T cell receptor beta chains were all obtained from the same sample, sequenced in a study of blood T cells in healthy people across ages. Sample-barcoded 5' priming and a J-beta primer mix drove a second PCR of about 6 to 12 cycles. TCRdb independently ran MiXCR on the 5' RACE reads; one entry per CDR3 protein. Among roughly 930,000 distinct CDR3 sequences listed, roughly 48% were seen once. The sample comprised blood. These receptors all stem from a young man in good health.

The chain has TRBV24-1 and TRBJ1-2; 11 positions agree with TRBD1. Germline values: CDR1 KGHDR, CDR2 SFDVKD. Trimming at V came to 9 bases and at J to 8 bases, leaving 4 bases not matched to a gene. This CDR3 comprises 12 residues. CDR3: CATWGQGDGYTF. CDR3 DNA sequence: TGTGCCACCTGGGGACAGGGGGACGGCTACACCTTC.

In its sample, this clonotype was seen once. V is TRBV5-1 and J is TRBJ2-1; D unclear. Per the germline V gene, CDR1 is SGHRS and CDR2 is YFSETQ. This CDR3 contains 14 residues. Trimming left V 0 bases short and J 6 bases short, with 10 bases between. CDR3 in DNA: TGCGCCAGCAGCTTGGGACCAGATCGCAATGAGCAGTTCTTC. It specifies CASSLGPDRNEQFF.

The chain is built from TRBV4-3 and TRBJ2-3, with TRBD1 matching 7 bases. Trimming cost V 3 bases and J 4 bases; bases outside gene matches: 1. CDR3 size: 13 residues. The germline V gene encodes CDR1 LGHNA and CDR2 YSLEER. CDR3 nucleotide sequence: TGCGCCAGCAGCCACGGGACAGCAGATACGCAGTATTTT. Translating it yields CASSHGTADTQYF.

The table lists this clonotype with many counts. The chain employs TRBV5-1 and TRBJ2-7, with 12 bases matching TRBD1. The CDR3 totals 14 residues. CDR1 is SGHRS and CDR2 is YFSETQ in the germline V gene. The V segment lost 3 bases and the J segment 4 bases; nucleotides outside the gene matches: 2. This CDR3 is CASSSGQGAYEQYF. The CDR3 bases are TGCGCCAGCAGCTCGGGACAGGGGGCTTACGAGCAGTACTTC.

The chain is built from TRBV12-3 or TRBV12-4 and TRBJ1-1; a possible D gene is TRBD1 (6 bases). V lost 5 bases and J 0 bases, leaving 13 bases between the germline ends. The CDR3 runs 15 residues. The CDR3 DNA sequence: TGTGCCAGCAGTCCCGGACAGCTCATGAACACTGAAGCTTTCTTT. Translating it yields CASSPGQLMNTEAFF.

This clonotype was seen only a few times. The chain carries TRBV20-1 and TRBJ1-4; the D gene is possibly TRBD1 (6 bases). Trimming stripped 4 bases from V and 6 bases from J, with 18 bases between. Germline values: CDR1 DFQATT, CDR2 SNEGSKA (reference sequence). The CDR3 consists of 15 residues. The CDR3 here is CSAKRAGDFDEKLFF. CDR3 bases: TGCAGTGCTAAGAGGGCAGGGGATTTTGATGAAAAACTGTTTTTT.

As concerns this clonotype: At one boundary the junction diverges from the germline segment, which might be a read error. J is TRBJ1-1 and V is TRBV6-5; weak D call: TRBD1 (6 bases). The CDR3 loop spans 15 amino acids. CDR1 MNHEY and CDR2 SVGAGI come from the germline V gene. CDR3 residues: CASRYYTGMNTEAFF. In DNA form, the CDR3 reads TGTGCCAGCAGGTACTATACAGGGATGAACACTGAAGCTTTCTTT.

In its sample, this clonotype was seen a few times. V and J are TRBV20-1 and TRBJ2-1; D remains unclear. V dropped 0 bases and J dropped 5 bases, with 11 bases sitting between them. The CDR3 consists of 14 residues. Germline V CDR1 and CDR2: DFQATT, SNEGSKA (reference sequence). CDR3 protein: CSAREVGSDNEQFF. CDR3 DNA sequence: TGCAGTGCTAGAGAAGTGGGCAGTGACAATGAGCAGTTCTTC.

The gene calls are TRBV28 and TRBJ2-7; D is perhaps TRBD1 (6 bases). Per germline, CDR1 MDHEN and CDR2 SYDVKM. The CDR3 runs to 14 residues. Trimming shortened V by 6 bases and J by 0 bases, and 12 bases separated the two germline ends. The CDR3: CASRSGDLSYEQYF. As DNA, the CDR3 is TGTGCCAGCAGGTCAGGGGACCTCTCCTACGAGCAGTACTTC.

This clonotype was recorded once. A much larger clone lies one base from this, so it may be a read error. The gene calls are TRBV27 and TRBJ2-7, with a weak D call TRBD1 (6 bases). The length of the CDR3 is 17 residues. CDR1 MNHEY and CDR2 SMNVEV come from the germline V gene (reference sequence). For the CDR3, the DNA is TGTACCAGCAGACGCTCGACCGGGACACTCAGCACCTACGAGCAGTACTTC. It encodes CTSRRSTGTLSTYEQYF.

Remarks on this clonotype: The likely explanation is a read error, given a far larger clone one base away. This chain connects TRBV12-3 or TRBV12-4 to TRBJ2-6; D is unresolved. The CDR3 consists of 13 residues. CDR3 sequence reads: CASSLSEANVLTF. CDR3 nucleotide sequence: TGTGCCAGCAGTTTATCTGAGGCCAACGTCCTGACTTTC.

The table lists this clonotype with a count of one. Here the CDR3 DNA reads TGTGCCAGCAGCCAAGATATAGGGAACACTGAAGCTTTCTTT. Protein sequence: CASSQDIGNTEAFF. The chain links TRBV3-1 to TRBJ1-1; no clear D gene. The ends were cut back, 0 bases at V and 1 base at J, with 6 bases in the middle. This CDR3 has 14 residues. Germline CDR1 and CDR2: LGHDT and YNNKEL (reference sequence).

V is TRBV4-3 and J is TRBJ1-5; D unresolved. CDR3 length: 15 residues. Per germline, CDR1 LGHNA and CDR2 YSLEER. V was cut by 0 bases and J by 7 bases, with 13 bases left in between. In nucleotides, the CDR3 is TGCGCCAGCAGCCAAGAATACAGTACCAAACAGCCCCAGCATTTT. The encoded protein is CASSQEYSTKQPQHF.

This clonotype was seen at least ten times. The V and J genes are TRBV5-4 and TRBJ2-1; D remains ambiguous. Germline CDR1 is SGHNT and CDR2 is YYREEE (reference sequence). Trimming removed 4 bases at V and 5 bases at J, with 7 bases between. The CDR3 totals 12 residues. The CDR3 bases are TGTGCCAGCAGCGCGGTTCACAATGAGCAGTTCTTC. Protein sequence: CASSAVHNEQFF.

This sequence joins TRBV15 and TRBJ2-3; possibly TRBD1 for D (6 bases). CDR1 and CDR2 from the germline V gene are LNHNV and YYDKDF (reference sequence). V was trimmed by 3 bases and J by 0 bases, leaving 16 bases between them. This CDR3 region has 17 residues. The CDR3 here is CATSSFWEQGSTDTQYF. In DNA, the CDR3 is TGTGCCACCAGCAGTTTTTGGGAACAGGGAAGCACAGATACGCAGTATTTT.

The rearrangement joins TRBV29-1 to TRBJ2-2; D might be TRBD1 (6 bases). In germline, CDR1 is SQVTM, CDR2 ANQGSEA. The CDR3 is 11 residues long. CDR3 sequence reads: CGGPNTGELFF. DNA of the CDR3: TGCGGGGGCCCGAACACCGGGGAGCTGTTTTTT.

The CDR3 loop is CSVEDNRRGEYGYTF. In DNA form, the CDR3 reads TGCAGCGTTGAAGATAATAGGAGGGGGGAGTATGGCTACACCTTC. The genes are TRBV29-1 and TRBJ1-2; possible D gene TRBD1, 6 bases. The CDR3 consists of 15 residues. V shed 0 bases and J shed 5 bases, with 16 bases lying between them. In germline, CDR1 is SQVTM, CDR2 ANQGSEA.

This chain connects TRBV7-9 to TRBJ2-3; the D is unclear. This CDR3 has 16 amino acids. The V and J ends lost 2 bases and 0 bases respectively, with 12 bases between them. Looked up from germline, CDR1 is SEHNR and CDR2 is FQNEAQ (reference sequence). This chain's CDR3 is CASSLLVGPSTDTQYF. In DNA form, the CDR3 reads TGTGCCAGCAGCTTACTTGTCGGGCCTAGCACAGATACGCAGTATTTT.

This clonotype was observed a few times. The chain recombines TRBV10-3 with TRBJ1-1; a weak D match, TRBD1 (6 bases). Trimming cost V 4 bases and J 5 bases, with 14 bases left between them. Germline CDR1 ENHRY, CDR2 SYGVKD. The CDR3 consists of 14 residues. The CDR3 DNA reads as TGTGCCATCAGTGGAGGAGGGGGGCTAACTGAAGCTTTCTTT. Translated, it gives CAISGGGGLTEAFF.

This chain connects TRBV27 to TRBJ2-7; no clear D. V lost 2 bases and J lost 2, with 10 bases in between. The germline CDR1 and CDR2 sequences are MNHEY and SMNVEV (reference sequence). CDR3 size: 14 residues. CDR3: CASSLRAAPYEQYF. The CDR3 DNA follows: TGTGCCAGCAGTTTAAGGGCAGCACCCTACGAGCAGTACTTC.

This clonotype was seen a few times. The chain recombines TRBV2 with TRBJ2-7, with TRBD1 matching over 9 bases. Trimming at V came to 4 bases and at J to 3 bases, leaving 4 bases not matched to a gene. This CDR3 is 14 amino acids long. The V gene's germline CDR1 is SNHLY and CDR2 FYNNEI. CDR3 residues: CASSVDRGNYEQYF. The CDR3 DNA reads TGTGCCAGCAGTGTCGACAGGGGGAACTACGAGCAGTACTTC.

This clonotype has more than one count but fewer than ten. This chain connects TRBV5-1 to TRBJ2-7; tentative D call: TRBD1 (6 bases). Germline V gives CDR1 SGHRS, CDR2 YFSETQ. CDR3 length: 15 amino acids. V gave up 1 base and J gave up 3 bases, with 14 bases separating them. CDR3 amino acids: CASSLLRQGYYEQYF. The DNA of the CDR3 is TGCGCCAGCAGCTTGCTCCGGCAGGGGTACTACGAGCAGTACTTC.